This T cell receptor beta chain was identified in a study of cytomegalovirus exposure and HLA in healthy donors. Overall study context: A later analysis reported the 100 to 150 validation repertoires used the same platform as the approximately 660 first-cohort repertoires. The study's findings and limits: Most observed TCR sequences were rare, whereas some public TCRs were detected in many donors. Reports described diagnosis of cytomegalovirus status by the classifier as highly specific and sensitive. A few chains tied to CMV proved CMV antigen-specific in vitro.

Comments on this clone: Antigen specificity is unknown.

This CDR3 comprises 15 residues. Trimming cost V 2 bases and J 7 bases, with 15 bases left between them. Germline CDR1 and CDR2: MDHEN and SYDVKM. TCRdb's table, derived via immunoSEQ multiplex PCR, lists solely in-frame clones and lacks some. The table lists roughly 77,000 clones, roughly 94% of them singletons. Material: PBMCs. The chain combines TRBV28 with TRBJ1-5, with a possible D match to TRBD1 (5 bases). The sequence derives from a woman aged 18-29 years in good health and CMV-seronegative. CDR3 bases: TGTGCCAGCAGTTTAGTTTTCCAGGGTAGCCAGCCCCAGCATTTT. This gives the protein CASSLVFQGSQPQHF. The entire variable domain, with the rest obtained from reference TRBV28 and TRBJ1-5, is as follows: DVKVTQSSRYLVKRTGEKVFLECVQDMDHENMFWYRQDPGLGLRLIYFSYDVKMKEKGDIPEGYSVSREKKERFSLILESASTNQTSMYLCASSLVFQGSQPQHFGDGTRLSIL.